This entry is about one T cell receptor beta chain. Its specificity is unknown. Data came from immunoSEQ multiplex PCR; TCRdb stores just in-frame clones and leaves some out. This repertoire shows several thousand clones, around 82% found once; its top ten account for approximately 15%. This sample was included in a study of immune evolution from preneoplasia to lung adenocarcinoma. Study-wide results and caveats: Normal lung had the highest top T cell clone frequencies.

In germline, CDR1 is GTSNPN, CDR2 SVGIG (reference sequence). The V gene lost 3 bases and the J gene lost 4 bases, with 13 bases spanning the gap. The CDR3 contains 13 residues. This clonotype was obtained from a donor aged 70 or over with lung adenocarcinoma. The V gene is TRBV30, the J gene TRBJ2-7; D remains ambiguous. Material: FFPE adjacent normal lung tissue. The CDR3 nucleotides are TGTGCCTGGAGGGACGGAAATTTTTACGAGCAGTACTTC. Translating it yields CAWRDGNFYEQYF.